This T cell receptor (beta chain) was observed in a study of blood T cell repertoires in COVID-19. About the research overall: Donors in the United States, Italy and Spain gave samples during acute or convalescent COVID-19. PBMCs, B-cell-depleted T cells, or T cells provided the cDNA or gDNA that made up the material.

Methods used by the authors: Nucleated cell number was recorded as an estimate derived from reference gene primer amplification. Sequencing used immunoSEQ multiplex PCR; TCRdb keeps in-frame clones, though not all of them. From that table come the V and J calls and clone size; the DNA was used to work out D and trimming. The table records around 57,000 clones, about 90% of them present only once. Germline V gene sequence: CDR1 SGHTA, CDR2 FQGTGA. V lost 1 base, J lost 4 bases, and 7 bases lay in between. The length of the CDR3 is 13 residues. The TCR comes from a human donor in a cohort sampled during active COVID-19. Specimen: peripheral blood. The chain combines TRBV7-3 with TRBJ1-1; D not certain. The CDR3 loop reads CASSLSIGTEAFF. In DNA form, the CDR3 reads TGTGCCAGCAGCTTAAGTATCGGCACTGAAGCTTTCTTT.